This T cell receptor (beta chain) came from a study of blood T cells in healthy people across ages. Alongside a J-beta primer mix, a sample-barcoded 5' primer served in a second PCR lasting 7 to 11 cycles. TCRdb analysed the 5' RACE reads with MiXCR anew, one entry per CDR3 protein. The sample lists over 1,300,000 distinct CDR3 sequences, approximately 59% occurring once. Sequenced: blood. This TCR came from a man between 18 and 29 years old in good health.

Here the CDR3 reads CASDPNDGSYYGYTF. The CDR3 DNA follows: TGTGCCAGCGATCCCAACGACGGGTCGTACTATGGCTACACCTTC. The chain links TRBV7-9 to TRBJ1-2; D is unresolved. This CDR3 region has 15 residues. The V gene's germline CDR1 is SEHNR and CDR2 FQNEAQ (reference sequence). V was clipped by 8 bases and J by 3 bases, with 19 bases between them.